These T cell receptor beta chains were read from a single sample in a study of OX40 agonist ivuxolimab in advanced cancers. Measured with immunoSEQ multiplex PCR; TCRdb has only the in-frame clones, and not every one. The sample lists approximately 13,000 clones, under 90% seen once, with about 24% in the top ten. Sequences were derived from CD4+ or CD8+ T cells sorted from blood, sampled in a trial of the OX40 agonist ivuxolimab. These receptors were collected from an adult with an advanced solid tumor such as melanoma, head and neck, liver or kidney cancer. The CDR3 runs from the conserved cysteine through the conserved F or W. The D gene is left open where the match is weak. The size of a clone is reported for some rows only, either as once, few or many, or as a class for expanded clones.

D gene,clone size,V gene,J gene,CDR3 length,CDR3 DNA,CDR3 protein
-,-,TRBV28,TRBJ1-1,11,TGTGCCAGCAGAGGGGGTTCTGAAGCTTTCTTT,CASRGGSEAFF
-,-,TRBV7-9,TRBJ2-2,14,TGTGCCAGCCTTACGGACCCGAACACCGGGGAGCTGTTTTTT,CASLTDPNTGELFF
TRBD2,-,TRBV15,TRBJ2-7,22,TGTGCCACCAGCAGGAGGATAAAACCGGGACTAGCGGGAGGGCGCCCAACCTACGAGCAGTACTTC,CATSRRIKPGLAGGRPTYEQYF
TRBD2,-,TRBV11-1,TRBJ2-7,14,TGTGCCAGCAGCTCGCGGGGGGCCCACTACGAGCAGTACTTC,CASSSRGAHYEQYF
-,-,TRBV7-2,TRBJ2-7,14,TGTGCCAGCAGCTTTCCCGGGGCCGGCTACGAGCAGTACTTC,CASSFPGAGYEQYF
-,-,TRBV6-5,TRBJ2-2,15,TGTGCCAGCAGTTACAACAGACCGAACACCGGGGAGCTGTTTTTT,CASSYNRPNTGELFF
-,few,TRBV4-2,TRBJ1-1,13,TGTGCCAGCAGCCAAGAGGTAAACACTGAAGCTTTCTTT,CASSQEVNTEAFF
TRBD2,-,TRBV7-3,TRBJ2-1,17,TGTGCCAGCAGCAACCTCTGCGGGGGGGAAAATTACAATGAGCAGTTCTTC,CASSNLCGGENYNEQFF
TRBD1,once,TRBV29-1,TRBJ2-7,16,TGCAGCGTTGAATTTCCCAGGACAGGGAATTCCTACGAGCAGTACTTC,CSVEFPRTGNSYEQYF
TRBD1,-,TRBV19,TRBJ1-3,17,TGTGCCAGTCTCGGGACAGGGGGCGAATCGGCTGGAAACACCATATATTTT,CASLGTGGESAGNTIYF
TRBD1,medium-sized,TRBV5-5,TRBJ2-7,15,TGTGCCAGCAGCTTGGCCTGGGACAGGGGGAACGAGCAGTACTTC,CASSLAWDRGNEQYF
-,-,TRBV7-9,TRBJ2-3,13,TGTGCCAGCAGCTTAGTTAACACAGATACGCAGTATTTT,CASSLVNTDTQYF
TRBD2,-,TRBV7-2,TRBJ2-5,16,TGTGCCAGCAGCTTAAGACTAGCGGAACCTCAAGAGACCCAGTACTTC,CASSLRLAEPQETQYF
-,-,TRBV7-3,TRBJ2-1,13,TGTGCCAGCAGCCATGACTCCTACAATGAGCAGTTCTTC,CASSHDSYNEQFF